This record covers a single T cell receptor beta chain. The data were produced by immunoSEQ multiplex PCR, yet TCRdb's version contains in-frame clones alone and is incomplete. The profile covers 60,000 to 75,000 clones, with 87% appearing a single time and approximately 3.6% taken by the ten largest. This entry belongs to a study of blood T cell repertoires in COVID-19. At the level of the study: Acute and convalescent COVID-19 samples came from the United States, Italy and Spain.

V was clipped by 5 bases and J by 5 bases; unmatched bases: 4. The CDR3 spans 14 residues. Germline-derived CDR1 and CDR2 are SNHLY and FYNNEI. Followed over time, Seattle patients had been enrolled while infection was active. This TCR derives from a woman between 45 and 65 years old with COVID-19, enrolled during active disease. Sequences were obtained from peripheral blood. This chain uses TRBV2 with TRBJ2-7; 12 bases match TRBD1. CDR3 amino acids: CASSPGQGADEQYF. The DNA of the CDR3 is TGTGCCAGCAGTCCGGGACAGGGGGCCGACGAGCAGTACTTC.